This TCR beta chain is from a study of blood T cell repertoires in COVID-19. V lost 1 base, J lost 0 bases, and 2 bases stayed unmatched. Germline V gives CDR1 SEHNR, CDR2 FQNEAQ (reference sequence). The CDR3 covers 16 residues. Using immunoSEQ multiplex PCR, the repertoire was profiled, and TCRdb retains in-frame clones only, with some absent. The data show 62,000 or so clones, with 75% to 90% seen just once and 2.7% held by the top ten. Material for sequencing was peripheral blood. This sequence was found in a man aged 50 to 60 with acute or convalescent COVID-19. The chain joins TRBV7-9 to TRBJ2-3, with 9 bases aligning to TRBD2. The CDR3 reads CASSLGLAGSTDTQYF. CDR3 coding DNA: TGTGCCAGCAGCTTAGGGCTAGCGGGGAGCACAGATACGCAGTATTTT. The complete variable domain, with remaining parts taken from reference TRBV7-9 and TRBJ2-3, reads DTGVSQNPRHKITKRGQNVTFRCDPISEHNRLYWYRQTLGQGPEFLTYFQNEAQLEKSRLLSDRFSAERPKGSFSTLEIQRTEQGDSAMYLCASSLGLAGSTDTQYFGPGTRLTVL.